The rows below give T cell receptor beta chains drawn from one sample of a study of blood T cell repertoires in COVID-19. Data came from immunoSEQ multiplex PCR; TCRdb stores just in-frame clones and leaves some out. Altogether about 230,000 clones are present, roughly 81% being singletons, with the ten largest covering around 0.96%. The source material was peripheral blood. These receptors all come from a man between 40 and 49 years old with acute or convalescent COVID-19. The CDR3 runs from the conserved cysteine through the conserved F or W. Each record gives: clone size, D gene, V gene, J gene, CDR3 protein, CDR3 DNA. D genes are given only for firm matches. Clone size appears in some rows only: once, few, many, or a class for an expanded clone.

clone_size: NA
d_call: TRBD1
v_call: TRBV29-1
j_call: TRBJ1-2
cdr3_aa: CSAQDRVNYGYTF
cdr3_nt: TGCAGCGCTCAGGACAGGGTAAACTATGGCTACACCTTC

clone_size: NA
d_call: NA
v_call: TRBV5-8
j_call: TRBJ1-5
cdr3_aa: CASSHSGGGSNQPQHF
cdr3_nt: TGTGCCAGCAGTCATTCTGGCGGAGGAAGCAATCAGCCCCAGCATTTT

clone_size: NA
d_call: TRBD1
v_call: TRBV7-2
j_call: TRBJ1-1
cdr3_aa: CASSPRAGGRAEAFF
cdr3_nt: TGTGCCAGCAGCCCCAGGGCAGGGGGCAGGGCTGAAGCTTTCTTT

clone_size: few
d_call: TRBD1
v_call: TRBV25-1
j_call: TRBJ1-2
cdr3_aa: CASSGTGGSRYGYTF
cdr3_nt: TGTGCCAGCAGCGGGACAGGGGGCTCCCGTTATGGCTACACCTTC

clone_size: NA
d_call: NA
v_call: TRBV5-1
j_call: TRBJ1-1
cdr3_aa: CASSPRGWTEAFF
cdr3_nt: TGCGCCAGCAGCCCTCGGGGGTGGACTGAAGCTTTCTTT

clone_size: once
d_call: NA
v_call: TRBV7-2
j_call: TRBJ1-2
cdr3_aa: CASSSLATGYGYTF
cdr3_nt: TGTGCCAGCAGCTCTTTGGCGACGGGCTATGGCTACACCTTC

clone_size: NA
d_call: NA
v_call: TRBV21-1
j_call: TRBJ2-3
cdr3_aa: CASSEVPADTQYF
cdr3_nt: TGTGCCAGCAGCGAAGTACCGGCAGATACGCAGTATTTT

clone_size: NA
d_call: NA
v_call: TRBV9
j_call: TRBJ1-5
cdr3_aa: CASSIDGDQPQHF
cdr3_nt: TGTGCCAGCAGCATCGACGGGGATCAGCCCCAGCATTTT

clone_size: once
d_call: NA
v_call: TRBV5-8
j_call: TRBJ2-7
cdr3_aa: CASRLGWGALYEQYF
cdr3_nt: TGTGCCAGCAGACTTGGGTGGGGAGCCCTTTACGAGCAGTACTTC

clone_size: NA
d_call: TRBD1
v_call: TRBV11-2
j_call: TRBJ1-2
cdr3_aa: CASSQNRGSYGYTF
cdr3_nt: TGTGCCAGCAGCCAAAACAGGGGTTCCTATGGCTACACCTTC

clone_size: few
d_call: TRBD2
v_call: TRBV6-1
j_call: TRBJ2-7
cdr3_aa: CASSEAGTSGGYEQYF
cdr3_nt: TGTGCCAGCAGTGAGGCCGGGACTAGCGGGGGTTACGAGCAGTACTTC

clone_size: NA
d_call: NA
v_call: TRBV9
j_call: TRBJ1-2
cdr3_aa: CASSVTGQKGGYTF
cdr3_nt: TGTGCCAGCAGCGTGACAGGCCAGAAGGGTGGCTACACCTTC

clone_size: once
d_call: TRBD1
v_call: TRBV7-9
j_call: TRBJ1-5
cdr3_aa: CASSYSGTGGLGPQHF
cdr3_nt: TGTGCCAGCAGTTACTCCGGGACAGGGGGCTTAGGGCCCCAGCATTTT

clone_size: NA
d_call: NA
v_call: TRBV5-5
j_call: TRBJ1-6
cdr3_aa: CASSLLPEANSPLHF
cdr3_nt: TGTGCCAGCAGCTTATTGCCAGAGGCAAATTCACCCCTCCACTTT

clone_size: NA
d_call: NA
v_call: TRBV7-2
j_call: TRBJ2-1
cdr3_aa: CASSPQSGGNEQFF
cdr3_nt: TGTGCCAGCAGCCCTCAGTCAGGCGGGAATGAGCAGTTCTTC

clone_size: NA
d_call: NA
v_call: TRBV11-2
j_call: TRBJ1-1
cdr3_aa: CASSLDTKNTEAFF
cdr3_nt: TGTGCCAGCAGCTTGGACACGAAGAACACTGAAGCTTTCTTT

clone_size: NA
d_call: NA
v_call: TRBV3-1/TRBV3-2
j_call: TRBJ1-1
cdr3_aa: CASSQGGNLNTEAFF
cdr3_nt: TGTGCCAGCAGCCAAGGAGGTAATCTGAACACTGAAGCTTTCTTT

clone_size: NA
d_call: TRBD2
v_call: TRBV3-1/TRBV3-2
j_call: TRBJ2-5
cdr3_aa: CASSQDRGGTQETQYF
cdr3_nt: TGTGCCAGCAGCCAGGACCGCGGGGGTACCCAAGAGACCCAGTACTTC

clone_size: once
d_call: TRBD1
v_call: TRBV2
j_call: TRBJ2-5
cdr3_aa: CASSSPGQSQETQYF
cdr3_nt: TGTGCCAGCAGCTCTCCGGGACAGTCCCAAGAGACCCAGTACTTC

clone_size: NA
d_call: NA
v_call: TRBV9
j_call: TRBJ2-1
cdr3_aa: CASSVARGRDEQFF
cdr3_nt: TGTGCCAGCAGCGTAGCCAGGGGTAGGGATGAGCAGTTCTTC

clone_size: few
d_call: NA
v_call: TRBV18
j_call: TRBJ2-7
cdr3_aa: CASSPDSSYEQYF
cdr3_nt: TGTGCCAGCTCACCGGACAGCTCCTACGAGCAGTACTTC

clone_size: once
d_call: NA
v_call: TRBV6-5
j_call: TRBJ2-1
cdr3_aa: CASSYAGIQQFF
cdr3_nt: TGTGCCAGCAGTTACGCCGGGATTCAGCAGTTCTTC

clone_size: NA
d_call: TRBD1
v_call: TRBV2
j_call: TRBJ1-1
cdr3_aa: CASSVEAGQGANTEAFF
cdr3_nt: TGTGCCAGCAGTGTTGAGGCGGGACAGGGGGCGAACACTGAAGCTTTCTTT

clone_size: NA
d_call: NA
v_call: TRBV18
j_call: TRBJ2-5
cdr3_aa: CASSPPWKGDQETQYF
cdr3_nt: TGTGCCAGCTCACCACCGTGGAAGGGGGACCAAGAGACCCAGTACTTC

clone_size: many
d_call: NA
v_call: TRBV5-1
j_call: TRBJ2-5
cdr3_aa: CATRREGGPETQYF
cdr3_nt: TGCGCCACCCGCCGGGAAGGAGGACCGGAGACCCAGTACTTC

clone_size: NA
d_call: TRBD1
v_call: TRBV6-5
j_call: TRBJ1-1
cdr3_aa: CASSLRIQGGTEAFF
cdr3_nt: TGTGCCAGCAGCTTAAGGATACAGGGGGGCACTGAAGCTTTCTTT

clone_size: NA
d_call: NA
v_call: TRBV2
j_call: TRBJ2-2
cdr3_aa: CASSARDTGELFF
cdr3_nt: TGTGCCAGCAGCGCCCGAGACACCGGGGAGCTGTTTTTT

clone_size: NA
d_call: TRBD2
v_call: TRBV28
j_call: TRBJ2-7
cdr3_aa: CASTSAGGQYGQYF
cdr3_nt: TGTGCCAGCACCTCAGCGGGGGGGCAGTACGGGCAGTACTTC

clone_size: NA
d_call: NA
v_call: TRBV12-3/TRBV12-4
j_call: TRBJ1-1
cdr3_aa: CASSLVRDTEAFF
cdr3_nt: TGTGCCAGCAGTTTAGTCAGGGACACTGAAGCTTTCTTT

clone_size: NA
d_call: NA
v_call: TRBV6-5
j_call: TRBJ2-3
cdr3_aa: CASSYSRGGLTDTQYF
cdr3_nt: TGTGCCAGCAGTTACTCGAGGGGGGGACTCACAGATACGCAGTATTTT

clone_size: NA
d_call: NA
v_call: TRBV7-2
j_call: TRBJ1-6
cdr3_aa: CASRRERSYNSPLHF
cdr3_nt: TGTGCCAGCAGACGGGAAAGGAGCTATAATTCACCCCTCCACTTT

clone_size: NA
d_call: TRBD2
v_call: TRBV4-2
j_call: TRBJ2-4
cdr3_aa: CASSQDRSGGAKNIQYF
cdr3_nt: TGTGCCAGCAGCCAAGATCGTAGCGGGGGGGCCAAAAACATTCAGTACTTC

clone_size: NA
d_call: TRBD2
v_call: TRBV5-6
j_call: TRBJ2-3
cdr3_aa: CASSLVAGGNRLRDTQYF
cdr3_nt: TGTGCCAGCAGCTTGGTAGCGGGGGGGAACAGGTTAAGAGATACGCAGTATTTT

clone_size: NA
d_call: TRBD1
v_call: TRBV6-5
j_call: TRBJ1-2
cdr3_aa: CASSYSRDRGVVGYTF
cdr3_nt: TGTGCCAGCAGTTACTCGCGGGACAGGGGGGTTGTAGGCTACACCTTC

clone_size: few
d_call: TRBD2
v_call: TRBV2
j_call: TRBJ2-5
cdr3_aa: CASSERHSGGQETQYF
cdr3_nt: TGTGCCAGCAGTGAAAGGCATAGCGGGGGACAAGAGACCCAGTACTTC

clone_size: NA
d_call: NA
v_call: TRBV30
j_call: TRBJ1-5
cdr3_aa: CAWSRGHANVDQPQHF
cdr3_nt: TGTGCCTGGAGTAGGGGACATGCCAACGTGGATCAGCCCCAGCATTTT

clone_size: NA
d_call: NA
v_call: TRBV2
j_call: TRBJ2-2
cdr3_aa: CASSPTGMGELFF
cdr3_nt: TGTGCCAGCAGTCCTACAGGGATGGGGGAGCTGTTTTTT

clone_size: NA
d_call: TRBD1
v_call: TRBV29-1
j_call: TRBJ1-1
cdr3_aa: CSGWDRGMNTEAFF
cdr3_nt: TGCAGCGGGTGGGACAGGGGAATGAACACTGAAGCTTTCTTT

clone_size: NA
d_call: TRBD1
v_call: TRBV6-5
j_call: TRBJ1-2
cdr3_aa: CASSNRGDYGYTF
cdr3_nt: TGTGCCAGCAGCAACAGGGGGGACTATGGCTACACCTTC

clone_size: NA
d_call: NA
v_call: TRBV6-5
j_call: TRBJ2-3
cdr3_aa: CASRTGFLSTDTQYF
cdr3_nt: TGTGCCAGCAGAACAGGGTTCCTTTCGACAGATACGCAGTATTTT

clone_size: NA
d_call: NA
v_call: TRBV11-1
j_call: TRBJ1-1
cdr3_aa: CASSLENTNTEAFF
cdr3_nt: TGTGCCAGCAGCTTAGAGAACACGAACACTGAAGCTTTCTTT

clone_size: NA
d_call: TRBD1
v_call: TRBV5-1
j_call: TRBJ2-2
cdr3_aa: CASSHGTGAGSTGELFF
cdr3_nt: TGCGCCAGCAGCCATGGGACAGGGGCCGGGAGCACCGGGGAGCTGTTTTTT

clone_size: NA
d_call: NA
v_call: TRBV5-1
j_call: TRBJ2-7
cdr3_aa: CASSPGLRGNPSYEQYF
cdr3_nt: TGCGCCAGCAGCCCGGGACTGCGAGGGAACCCCTCCTACGAGCAGTACTTC

clone_size: NA
d_call: TRBD1
v_call: TRBV5-6
j_call: TRBJ2-7
cdr3_aa: CASSRGQGGYEQYF
cdr3_nt: TGTGCCAGCAGCAGGGGACAGGGTGGCTACGAGCAGTACTTC

clone_size: few
d_call: NA
v_call: TRBV2
j_call: TRBJ1-1
cdr3_aa: CASSLEAEAFF
cdr3_nt: TGTGCCAGCAGTCTCGAGGCTGAAGCTTTCTTT

clone_size: few
d_call: TRBD1
v_call: TRBV27
j_call: TRBJ1-5
cdr3_aa: CASSPTGTNQPQHF
cdr3_nt: TGTGCCAGCAGCCCGACAGGGACCAATCAGCCCCAGCATTTT

clone_size: NA
d_call: NA
v_call: TRBV28
j_call: TRBJ1-1
cdr3_aa: CASSLGSREAFF
cdr3_nt: TGTGCCAGCAGTTTGGGCAGTCGGGAGGCTTTCTTT

clone_size: few
d_call: NA
v_call: TRBV10-2
j_call: TRBJ1-1
cdr3_aa: CASIPQGSLNTEAFF
cdr3_nt: TGCGCCAGCATACCTCAGGGGTCCCTGAACACTGAAGCTTTCTTT

clone_size: NA
d_call: NA
v_call: TRBV28
j_call: TRBJ1-1
cdr3_aa: CASRAPMNTEAFF
cdr3_nt: TGTGCCAGCAGGGCCCCAATGAACACTGAAGCTTTCTTT

clone_size: NA
d_call: TRBD1
v_call: TRBV6-2/TRBV6-3
j_call: TRBJ1-5
cdr3_aa: CASSWAGQYSNQPQHF
cdr3_nt: TGTGCCAGCAGTTGGGCGGGACAGTATAGCAATCAGCCCCAGCATTTT

clone_size: NA
d_call: NA
v_call: TRBV30
j_call: TRBJ1-4
cdr3_aa: CAWSVGYGNEKLFF
cdr3_nt: TGTGCCTGGAGTGTCGGGTACGGTAATGAAAAACTGTTTTTT

clone_size: few
d_call: NA
v_call: TRBV3-1/TRBV3-2
j_call: TRBJ1-6
cdr3_aa: CASSPMDGDSPLHF
cdr3_nt: TGTGCCAGCAGCCCAATGGACGGGGATTCACCCCTCCACTTT

clone_size: NA
d_call: NA
v_call: TRBV6-5
j_call: TRBJ2-5
cdr3_aa: CASSYSTTQETQYF
cdr3_nt: TGTGCCAGCAGTTACTCGACAACCCAAGAGACCCAGTACTTC

clone_size: NA
d_call: NA
v_call: TRBV7-3
j_call: TRBJ1-1
cdr3_aa: CASSSDGTRTEAFF
cdr3_nt: TGTGCCAGCAGCTCAGACGGGACAAGAACTGAAGCTTTCTTT

clone_size: NA
d_call: TRBD1
v_call: TRBV29-1
j_call: TRBJ2-7
cdr3_aa: CSVGSGTGSYEQYF
cdr3_nt: TGCAGCGTTGGGTCGGGGACAGGGTCCTACGAGCAGTACTTC

clone_size: NA
d_call: NA
v_call: TRBV19
j_call: TRBJ1-2
cdr3_aa: CASSKTEVRNYGYTF
cdr3_nt: TGTGCCAGTAGTAAGACAGAGGTCCGTAACTATGGCTACACCTTC

clone_size: NA
d_call: NA
v_call: TRBV9
j_call: TRBJ1-1
cdr3_aa: CASSVDHDRHTEAFF
cdr3_nt: TGTGCCAGCAGCGTAGACCATGACAGGCACACTGAAGCTTTCTTT

clone_size: NA
d_call: NA
v_call: TRBV5-1
j_call: TRBJ2-2
cdr3_aa: CASSYPGPGDTGELFF
cdr3_nt: TGCGCCAGCAGCTATCCAGGACCAGGGGACACCGGGGAGCTGTTTTTT

clone_size: NA
d_call: NA
v_call: TRBV27
j_call: TRBJ2-1
cdr3_aa: CASKREGEQFF
cdr3_nt: TGTGCCAGCAAGAGGGAAGGTGAGCAGTTCTTC

clone_size: NA
d_call: NA
v_call: TRBV6-5
j_call: TRBJ1-5
cdr3_aa: CASSPTANSNQPQHF
cdr3_nt: TGTGCCAGCAGCCCGACAGCAAATAGCAATCAGCCCCAGCATTTT